A single sample gave rise to the 31 T cell receptor beta chains below, sequenced in a study of CD8 T cells in ankylosing spondylitis. TCRdb re-derived calls from the 5' RACE reads in MiXCR, one entry per CDR3 protein. The top ten clones hold around 1% of a sample with 300,000 to 400,000 distinct CDR3 sequences, roughly 15% of them seen once. Sequenced sample: blood, either unsorted or a sorted T cell fraction (not recorded which). Receptors originate from a male donor with ankylosing spondylitis or in good health (not recorded which).

This clonotype was detected ten times or more. The chain couples TRBV7-9 to TRBJ1-5; D may be TRBD1 (6 bases). Germline assignment: CDR1 SEHNR and CDR2 FQNEAQ (reference sequence). The V and J ends lost 5 bases and 0 bases respectively, with 14 bases between them. This CDR3 is 16 amino acids long. CDR3 coding DNA: TGTGCCAGCAGCCTAGGGGGGACTGTTAGCAATCAGCCCCAGCATTTT. This translates into CASSLGGTVSNQPQHF.

The V call is TRBV7-9, the J call TRBJ2-7; D may be TRBD1 (5 bases). V was trimmed by 5 bases and J by 0 bases, leaving 20 bases between them. The CDR3 consists of 17 residues. The germline gives CDR1 SEHNR, CDR2 FQNEAQ (reference sequence). CDR3 bases: TGTGCCAGCAGCACCACCCCGAGACAGTCCAGCTCCTACGAGCAGTACTTC. Translation gives CASSTTPRQSSSYEQYF.

In the case of this clonotype: The junction departs from the called germline gene at one end, perhaps through a read error. This chain links TRBV20-1 with TRBJ1-5, with 10 bases aligning to TRBD1. CDR1 is DFQATT and CDR2 is SNEGSKA in the germline V gene (reference sequence). The CDR3 totals 14 residues. CDR3 DNA sequence: TGCAGTTCTAGGACAGGGGGGGCAAATCAGCCCCAGCATTTT. This gives the protein CSSRTGGANQPQHF.

The chain links TRBV4-2 to TRBJ1-6; D is undetermined. Trimming removed 1 base at V and 5 bases at J, with 12 bases between. CDR3 length: 16 residues. Per the germline V gene, CDR1 is LGHNA and CDR2 is YNFKEQ. The DNA of the CDR3 is TGTGCCAGCAGCCAAGTCCGGGCTGGGAATAATTCACCCCTCCACTTT. Its translation: CASSQVRAGNNSPLHF.

The gene calls are TRBV6-1 and TRBJ2-7; 13 bases match TRBD2. V lost 4 bases, J lost 3 bases, and 3 bases stayed unmatched. This CDR3 comprises 15 residues. The V gene's germline CDR1 is MNHNS and CDR2 SASEGT. CDR3 coding DNA: TGTGCCAGCAGTGCCGGGACTAGCGGGGTCTACGAGCAGTACTTC. Translating gives CASSAGTSGVYEQYF.

In DNA form, the CDR3 reads TGTGCCAGCAGCGTAGGGTGGAATATGGCAGATACGCAGTATTTT. This encodes CASSVGWNMADTQYF. J is TRBJ2-3 and V is TRBV9; D is uncertain. Looked up from germline, CDR1 is SGDLS and CDR2 is YYNGEE. The CDR3 has 15 residues. Trimming pared 0 bases from V and 4 bases from J, leaving 12 bases between.

V usage is TRBV30 and J usage is TRBJ2-1, with D possibly TRBD2 on 6 matching bases. CDR1 is GTSNPN, CDR2 SVGIG, per germline (reference sequence). V lost 8 bases and J lost 0, with 23 bases in between. The CDR3 covers 17 residues. CDR3 region: CAGNPPSWRGSYNEQFF. The CDR3 bases are TGTGCCGGGAACCCACCATCATGGAGGGGCTCCTACAATGAGCAGTTCTTC. The full variable domain, with the rest looked up from reference TRBV30 and TRBJ2-1, is SQTIHQWPATLVQPVGSPLSLECTVEGTSNPNLYWYRQAAGRGLQLLFYSVGIGQISSEVPQNLSASRPQDRQFILSSKKLLLSDSGFYLCAGNPPSWRGSYNEQFFGPGTRLTVL.

The chain combines TRBV6-1 with TRBJ2-1; no clear D gene. With 3 bases removed from V and 6 bases from J, the gap between germline ends came to 12 bases. The length of the CDR3 is 14 residues. CDR1 and CDR2 (germline): MNHNS, SASEGT. As DNA, the CDR3 is TGTGCCAGCAGTGAGGTAGACTGGGTCAATGAGCAGTTCTTC. It yields the protein CASSEVDWVNEQFF.

V usage is TRBV19 and J usage is TRBJ2-1; perhaps D is TRBD1 or TRBD2 (5 bases each). Trimming cost V 10 bases and J 13 bases, with 26 bases left between them. The CDR3 spans 14 residues. The V gene's germline CDR1 is LNHDA and CDR2 SQIVND (reference sequence). This CDR3 is CATGRGEPGGVQFF. The CDR3 nucleotides read TGTGCCACCGGACGGGGCGAACCGGGTGGGGTACAGTTCTTC.

This clonotype was observed a handful of times. This sequence joins TRBV6-1 and TRBJ2-7; 9 bases align to TRBD1. J lost 7 bases, V lost 11 bases, and 12 bases had no gene match. The CDR3 is 13 residues long. Per the germline V gene, CDR1 is MNHNS and CDR2 is SASEGT. CDR3 nucleotide sequence: TGTGCCTCTCGGGAACAGGGGGCGGGAGAGCAGTACTTC. Translated, it gives CASREQGAGEQYF.

The chain couples TRBV4-1 to TRBJ2-5; 7 nucleotides agree with TRBD1. Germline V gene sequence: CDR1 MGHRA, CDR2 YSYEKL. The junction had 10 bases not matched to a gene; V was cut back by 0 bases and J by 0 bases. This CDR3 has 18 amino acids. The DNA of the CDR3 is TGCGCCAGCAGCCAAGATGTGGAGACAGGGATAAACCAAGAGACCCAGTACTTC. As protein: CASSQDVETGINQETQYF.

This chain joins TRBV12-3 or TRBV12-4 and TRBJ1-2, with TRBD1 matching 7 bases. This CDR3 contains 14 residues. Unmatched junction bases numbered 7, after V lost 5 bases and J lost 4 bases. The CDR3 reads CASSPTGTLYGYTF. In nucleotides, the CDR3 is TGTGCCAGCAGTCCGACAGGGACACTCTATGGCTACACCTTC.

The chain is built from TRBV19 and TRBJ2-1; 10 bases line up with TRBD2. CDR1 is LNHDA and CDR2 is SQIVND in the germline V gene (reference sequence). The length of the CDR3 is 14 residues. V lost 4 bases and J lost 10; bases outside the gene matches: 7. Here the CDR3 reads CASSRLAGVEEQFF. For the CDR3, the DNA is TGTGCCAGTAGTAGGCTAGCGGGAGTAGAAGAGCAGTTCTTC. Complete variable domain (other parts from reference TRBV19 and TRBJ2-1): DGGITQSPKYLFRKEGQNVTLSCEQNLNHDAMYWYRQDPGQGLRLIYYSQIVNDFQKGDIAEGYSVSREKKESFPLTVTSAQKNPTAFYLCASSRLAGVEEQFFGPGTRLTVL.

This clonotype appeared a few times. This chain joins TRBV5-1 and TRBJ2-5; D not resolved. V was clipped by 2 bases and J by 5 bases, with 10 bases between them. This CDR3 is 13 amino acids long. CDR1 and CDR2 (germline): SGHRS, YFSETQ. CDR3 nucleotide sequence: TGCGCCAGCAGCTTTGGGTCCGAGGAGACCCAGTACTTC. It translates to CASSFGSEETQYF.

This clonotype was detected ten times or more. The rearrangement links TRBV7-8 to TRBJ2-2; D not resolved. CDR3 length: 18 amino acids. V shed 0 bases and J shed 6 bases, with 20 bases lying between them. Germline CDR1 reads SGHVS; CDR2 reads FQNEAQ. DNA of the CDR3: TGTGCCAGCAGCTTAGCGCCTGGGCAGGATTTATTAGCCGGGGAGCTGTTTTTT. As protein: CASSLAPGQDLLAGELFF.

This clonotype was counted at least ten times. The CDR3 is CASSLTSGRADTQYF. The CDR3, as DNA: TGCGCCAGCAGCTTGACTAGCGGGAGAGCAGATACGCAGTATTTT. V is TRBV5-1 and J is TRBJ2-3; 11 positions match TRBD2. This CDR3 region has 15 residues. The junction had 2 bases not matched to a gene; V was cut back by 1 base and J by 4 bases. The V gene's germline CDR1 is SGHRS and CDR2 YFSETQ.

There are a few counts of this clonotype. The chain carries TRBV10-3 and TRBJ2-3; D is ambiguous. The CDR3 covers 12 residues. The germline V gene encodes CDR1 ENHRY and CDR2 SYGVKD. V lost 10 bases and J 6 bases, leaving 14 bases between the germline ends. CDR3 residues: CATSVPTDTQYF. The CDR3 bases are TGTGCCACCTCTGTACCCACGGATACGCAGTATTTT.

The rearrangement links TRBV12-3 or TRBV12-4 to TRBJ1-1, with D hard to call. The CDR3 runs 14 residues. V lost 6 bases and J lost 5, with 16 bases in between. For the CDR3, the DNA is TGTGCCAGCAGGACCTGGGCGGGTGGAACTGAAGCTTTCTTT. Translation: CASRTWAGGTEAFF.

This clonotype was counted a few times. The rearrangement uses TRBV18 and TRBJ2-7; no clear D gene. This CDR3 has 15 residues. V lost 6 bases, J lost 3 bases, and 18 bases lay in between. The germline V gene encodes CDR1 KGHSH and CDR2 LQKENI. CDR3: CASSPFSPAYYEQYF. In DNA, the CDR3 is TGTGCCAGCTCTCCCTTTTCGCCCGCGTACTACGAGCAGTACTTC.

This clonotype was seen more than once but under ten times. The V call is TRBV6-2 or TRBV6-3, the J call TRBJ1-5; D gene uncertain. V gave up 7 bases and J gave up 1 base, with 11 bases separating them. The CDR3 contains 14 residues. Germline V lookup: CDR1 MNHEY, CDR2 SVGEGT. CDR3 nucleotide sequence: TGTGCCAGCAAGGGTCAGCCAAGCAATCAGCCCCAGCATTTT. Protein: CASKGQPSNQPQHF.

The table lists this clonotype with a few counts. This chain links TRBV10-3 with TRBJ2-3, with 8 bases aligning to TRBD2. V shed 8 bases and J 2 bases; nucleotides not matched to a gene: 3. The germline V gene has CDR1 ENHRY and CDR2 SYGVKD. This CDR3 contains 13 residues. The CDR3 DNA reads TGTGCCATCGGACTAGCCAACACAGATACGCAGTATTTT. This gives the protein CAIGLANTDTQYF.

This clonotype was observed a few times. The J gene is TRBJ2-1, the V gene TRBV7-9, with TRBD2 matching 10 bases. The J segment lost 3 bases and the V segment lost 8 bases, leaving 4 bases of the junction unmatched. Germline V CDR1 and CDR2: SEHNR, FQNEAQ (reference sequence). CDR3 size: 14 residues. The CDR3 spells CASSIAGGYNEQFF. The CDR3 DNA is TGTGCCAGCTCTATAGCGGGGGGCTACAATGAGCAGTTCTTC.

The chain carries TRBV9 and TRBJ2-7; 12 bases line up with TRBD1. CDR3 length: 15 residues. Germline V CDR1 and CDR2: SGDLS, YYNGEE. The J segment lost 4 bases and the V segment lost 2 bases, leaving 4 bases of the junction unmatched. The CDR3 region has the DNA TGTGCCAGCAGCGTCGGGACAGGGGGCGAGTACGAGCAGTACTTC. It yields the protein CASSVGTGGEYEQYF.

V gene TRBV3-1 combines with J gene TRBJ2-1; 11 nucleotides match TRBD2. CDR1 is LGHDT, CDR2 YNNKEL, per germline (reference sequence). V lost 5 bases, J lost 8 bases, and 8 bases stayed unmatched. The CDR3 spans 15 residues. CDR3 in amino acids: CASSYGTSGNDEQFF. In DNA, the CDR3 is TGTGCCAGCAGCTACGGGACTAGCGGTAATGATGAGCAGTTCTTC.

This clonotype was recorded at least ten times. This chain links TRBV18 with TRBJ1-1, with D possibly being TRBD1 (5 bases). This CDR3 comprises 17 residues. Germline lookup yields CDR1 KGHSH and CDR2 LQKENI. Deletions cut 1 base from V and 5 bases from J, with 20 bases between. The CDR3 loop reads CASSPRGRDDMGTEAFF. The CDR3 nucleotides read TGTGCCAGCTCACCACGGGGCAGGGACGACATGGGAACTGAAGCTTTCTTT.

This clonotype was detected only a few times. The genes are TRBV6-1 and TRBJ2-3; 12 nucleotides match TRBD2. CDR1 is MNHNS and CDR2 is SASEGT in the germline V gene. J lost 6 bases, V lost 6 bases, and 10 bases had no gene match. The CDR3 extends over 16 amino acids. CDR3 region: CASRPQTSGSKDTQYF. The CDR3 coding sequence is TGTGCCAGCAGACCACAGACTAGCGGGAGTAAGGATACGCAGTATTTT.

The chain uses TRBV19 and TRBJ2-1, with 8 bases matching TRBD1. Germline V gene lookup returns CDR1 LNHDA and CDR2 SQIVND (reference sequence). V shed 6 bases, J shed 9 bases, and the junction held 10 bases outside the gene matches. This CDR3 is 14 amino acids long. Here the CDR3 DNA reads TGTGCCAGTAGCCAGACCGGGACAGGAGGTGAGCAGTTCTTC. Its protein product is CASSQTGTGGEQFF.

The CDR3 DNA follows: TGTGCCAGCAGCTTAAACCGCTTCGCCGGACAGGGTTCCTACAATGAGCAGTTCTTC. Translating gives CASSLNRFAGQGSYNEQFF. The J gene is TRBJ2-1, the V gene TRBV11-2; 8 bases are a match to TRBD1. Germline CDR1 reads SGHAT; CDR2 reads FQNNGV. With 2 bases clipped from V and 1 base from J, the junction kept 13 bases outside the gene matches. The CDR3 is made up of 19 amino acids.

The chain uses TRBV5-1 and TRBJ2-5, with 10 positions matching TRBD2. V was pared by 0 bases and J by 1 base, with 9 bases of the junction left unmatched. The CDR3 is made up of 18 amino acids. From germline, CDR1 is SGHRS and CDR2 YFSETQ. CDR3 DNA sequence: TGCGCCAGCAGCTTGGGCTGGATTAGCGGGGGGCTCCAAGAGACCCAGTACTTC. This gives the protein CASSLGWISGGLQETQYF.

This clonotype was seen ten or more times. The V call is TRBV12-3 or TRBV12-4, the J call TRBJ1-2; D is unclear. The CDR3 runs 14 residues. V lost 5 bases to trimming and J lost 4 bases, with 14 bases between them. For the CDR3, the DNA is TGTGCCAGCAGTGCCACGACACAGCCCTATGGCTACACCTTC. Translating it yields CASSATTQPYGYTF.

This clonotype showed up just a few times. The CDR3 DNA sequence: TGTGCCAGCAGCCAAGTGGGACAGGCTTACAATGAGCAGTTCTTC. Its protein is CASSQVGQAYNEQFF. V is TRBV14 and J is TRBJ2-1, with 8 bases aligning to TRBD1. Unmatched junction bases numbered 3, after V lost 1 base and J lost 4 bases. The germline CDR1 and CDR2 sequences are SGHDN and FVKESK. The CDR3 totals 15 residues.